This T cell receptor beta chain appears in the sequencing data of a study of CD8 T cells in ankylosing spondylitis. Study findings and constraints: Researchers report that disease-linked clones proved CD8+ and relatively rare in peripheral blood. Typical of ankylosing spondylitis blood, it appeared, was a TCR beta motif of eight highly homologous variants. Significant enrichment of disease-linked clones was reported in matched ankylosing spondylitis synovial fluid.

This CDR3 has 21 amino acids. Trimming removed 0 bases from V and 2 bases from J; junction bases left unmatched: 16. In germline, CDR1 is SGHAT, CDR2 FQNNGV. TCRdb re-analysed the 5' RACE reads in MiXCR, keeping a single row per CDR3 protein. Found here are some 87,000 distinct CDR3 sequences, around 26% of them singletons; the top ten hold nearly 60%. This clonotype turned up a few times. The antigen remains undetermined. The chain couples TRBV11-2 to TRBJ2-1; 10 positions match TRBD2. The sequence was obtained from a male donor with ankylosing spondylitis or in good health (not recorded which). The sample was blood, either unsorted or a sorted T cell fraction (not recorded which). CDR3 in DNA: TGTGCCAGCAGCTTAGAGAAATGGACTAGCGGTTACGCGAGAACCTACAATGAGCAGTTCTTC. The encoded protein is CASSLEKWTSGYARTYNEQFF.